The next 15 T cell receptor beta chains were all read from a single sample in a study of Graves' ophthalmopathy and Graves' hyperthyroidism. Amplifying from RNA transcripts, the study obtained TCR beta CDR3 regions. HTBI primers served in a first-round RT-PCR, which a second-round multiplex PCR followed. TCRdb recomputed calls from the multiplex PCR reads with MiXCR, one row per CDR3 protein. This table has 300,000 to 400,000 distinct CDR3 sequences, roughly a sixth appearing once. The specimen sequenced was peripheral blood. These receptors all stem from an adult man with Graves' ophthalmopathy.

This chain uses TRBV25-1 with TRBJ2-7; the D is unclear. The germline gives CDR1 MGHDK, CDR2 SYGVNS. Trimming stripped 1 base from V and 2 bases from J, with 12 bases between. CDR3 length: 15 residues. CDR3: CASSESAENTYEQYF. In nucleotides, the CDR3 is TGTGCCAGCAGTGAATCGGCGGAGAACACCTACGAGCAGTACTTC.

This clonotype was detected a few times. Since a much larger clone is just one base distant, this may be a read error. The V and J genes are TRBV20-1 and TRBJ1-3, with D unresolved. CDR1 is DFQATT, CDR2 SNEGSKA, per germline (reference sequence). Trimming stripped 1 base from V and 8 bases from J, with 12 bases between. The CDR3 totals 13 residues. The CDR3 protein is CSARVAALDTIYF. CDR3 DNA sequence: TGCAGTGCTAGAGTCGCGGCTTTGGACACCATATATTTT.

This clonotype came up many times. V gene TRBV29-1 combines with J gene TRBJ2-2; 7 nucleotides line up with TRBD2. This CDR3 region has 18 residues. With 4 bases clipped from V and 4 bases from J, the junction kept 18 bases outside the gene matches. Germline values: CDR1 SQVTM, CDR2 ANQGSEA. This chain's CDR3 is CSVGHSPAREAGTGELFF. Here the CDR3 DNA reads TGCAGCGTTGGCCATTCACCAGCCCGGGAGGCTGGCACCGGGGAGCTGTTTTTT.

The table lists this clonotype with a few counts. The rearrangement joins TRBV6-1 to TRBJ1-5; no definite D call. The CDR3 has 11 residues. CDR1 is MNHNS, CDR2 SASEGT, per germline. V was cut by 2 bases and J by 10 bases, with 6 bases left in between. The CDR3 region has the DNA TGTGCCAGCAGTGAAATTCCTCCCCAGCATTTT. It specifies CASSEIPPQHF.

This clonotype was counted many times. CDR3 loop: CASSLRFDQPQHF. DNA for the CDR3: TGTGCCAGCAGTTTACGGTTCGATCAGCCCCAGCATTTT. This chain uses TRBV12-3 or TRBV12-4 with TRBJ1-5; D not certain. V was shortened by 2 bases and J by 5 bases, with 7 bases between the two germline ends. The CDR3 is made up of 13 amino acids.

This clonotype came up many times. The chain employs TRBV6-2 or TRBV6-3 and TRBJ2-5; no firm D call. Germline V lookup: CDR1 MNHEY, CDR2 SVGEGT. V lost 0 bases, J lost 5 bases, and 25 bases lay in between. CDR3 length: 19 residues. This chain's CDR3 is CASSYSTSELFLGIETQYF. CDR3 bases: TGTGCCAGCAGTTACTCCACGTCAGAACTGTTTCTGGGGATCGAGACCCAGTACTTC.

This clonotype was counted at least ten times. The rearrangement uses TRBV7-2 and TRBJ2-7; D gene ambiguous. V was cut by 1 base and J by 0 bases, with 4 bases left in between. CDR1 SGHTA and CDR2 FQGNSA come from the germline V gene. The CDR3 is 13 amino acids. CDR3 region: CASSLVSSYEQYF. The CDR3, as DNA: TGTGCCAGCAGCTTAGTTAGCTCCTACGAGCAGTACTTC. Filled out from reference TRBV7-2 and TRBJ2-7, the complete variable domain reads GAGVSQSPSNKVTEKGKDVELRCDPISGHTALYWYRQSLGQGLEFLIYFQGNSAPDKSGLPSDRFSAERTGGSVSTLTIQRTQQEDSAVYLCASSLVSSYEQYFGPGTRLTVT.

This clonotype was seen ten or more times. The chain uses TRBV5-1 and TRBJ2-5; D is possibly TRBD2 (6 bases). The CDR3 runs 15 residues. The germline V gene encodes CDR1 SGHRS and CDR2 YFSETQ. V was trimmed by 2 bases and J by 1 base, leaving 12 bases between them. The chain's CDR3 is CASSLKAGPQETQYF. The CDR3 nucleotides read TGCGCCAGCAGCTTAAAGGCGGGACCCCAAGAGACCCAGTACTTC. Variable domain in full (rest from reference TRBV5-1 and TRBJ2-5): KAGVTQTPRYLIKTRGQQVTLSCSPISGHRSVSWYQQTPGQGLQFLFEYFSETQRNKGNFPGRFSGRQFSNSRSEMNVSTLELGDSALYLCASSLKAGPQETQYFGPGTRLLVL.

This clonotype was found many times. The rearrangement uses TRBV12-3 or TRBV12-4 and TRBJ2-5; a weak D match, TRBD2 (6 bases). This CDR3 comprises 14 residues. With 3 bases removed from V and 2 bases from J, the gap between germline ends came to 10 bases. The CDR3 loop reads CASSLRGTQETQYF. The CDR3, as DNA: TGTGCCAGCAGTTTGCGAGGGACTCAAGAGACCCAGTACTTC.

This clonotype appeared many times. This rearrangement joins TRBV6-1 to TRBJ2-5; 8 bases are shared with TRBD1. Trimming took 4 bases from V and 5 from J; bases not matched to a gene: 6. Per the germline V gene, CDR1 is MNHNS and CDR2 is SASEGT. The CDR3 loop spans 14 amino acids. The CDR3 DNA is TGTGCCAGCAGTGCACAACAGGGGGTGGAGACCCAGTACTTC. It specifies CASSAQQGVETQYF.

This clonotype was picked up many times. The chain combines TRBV28 with TRBJ1-5; 8 nucleotides line up with TRBD1. Germline CDR1 reads MDHEN; CDR2 reads SYDVKM. V shed 9 bases, J shed 3 bases, and the junction held 4 bases outside the gene matches. The CDR3 is 13 residues long. The CDR3 DNA is TGTGCCAGTGGGGACAGGCTCAATCAGCCCCAGCATTTT. Protein: CASGDRLNQPQHF.

The genes are TRBV6-2 or TRBV6-3 and TRBJ1-2; 8 nucleotides agree with TRBD1. Trimming cost V 8 bases and J 6 bases; bases outside gene matches: 5. CDR3 length: 12 residues. From germline, CDR1 is MNHEY and CDR2 SVGEGT. This chain's CDR3 is CASGDRGDGYTF. Written as DNA, the CDR3 is TGTGCCAGCGGTGACAGGGGCGATGGCTACACCTTC.

The genes are TRBV6-2 or TRBV6-3 and TRBJ2-5; 11 nucleotides align to TRBD2. V was pared by 5 bases and J by 5 bases, with 7 bases of the junction left unmatched. CDR3 length: 15 amino acids. The germline CDR1 and CDR2 sequences are MNHEY and SVGEGT. The CDR3 reads CASSRPGLAVETQYF. The CDR3 DNA reads as TGTGCCAGCAGTCGTCCGGGACTAGCGGTGGAGACCCAGTACTTC.

At least ten counts were recorded for this clonotype. The chain combines TRBV30 with TRBJ1-1, with D unresolved. The CDR3 contains 13 residues. CDR1 and CDR2 (germline): GTSNPN, SVGIG (reference sequence). Between the trimmed V and J ends, which lost 1 base and 4 bases, there was a span of 10 bases. Here the CDR3 reads CAWSGGWATEAFF. The CDR3 nucleotides read TGTGCCTGGAGTGGTGGGTGGGCCACTGAAGCTTTCTTT.

This clonotype was counted ten times or more. J is TRBJ2-2 and V is TRBV9; tentative D call: TRBD2 (6 bases). Germline CDR1 is SGDLS and CDR2 is YYNGEE. V shed 4 bases and J shed 5 bases, with 15 bases lying between them. The CDR3 extends over 15 amino acids. CDR3 residues: CASSQEGVVTGELFF. DNA for the CDR3: TGTGCCAGCAGCCAGGAGGGAGTTGTAACCGGGGAGCTGTTTTTT.